Described below is a single TCR beta chain sequence and its context. This sample stems from a study of blood T cell repertoires in COVID-19. Looking at the study overall: Acute and convalescent COVID-19 samples came from the United States, Italy and Spain. Nucleic acid was either cDNA or gDNA, and it came from T cells, B-cell-depleted T cells, or PBMCs.

The CDR3 spans 15 residues. Deletions cut 4 bases from V and 0 bases from J, with 10 bases between. The germline CDR1 and CDR2 sequences are SNHLY and FYNNEI. In the original workflow: Using reference gene primer amplification, nucleated cell counts were estimated. The protocol was immunoSEQ multiplex PCR, while the TCRdb copy is restricted to in-frame clones and leaves out a portion. That table gives V, J and clone size, and the DNA gave D and trimming. The sample gives 350,000 or so clones, almost 90% of which show up once; 6.5% is in the top ten. This chain joins TRBV2 and TRBJ1-3; D unresolved. Sequenced: peripheral blood. The sequence was obtained from a man younger than 35 with active or convalescent COVID-19. The CDR3: CASSAAFHSGNTIYF. The DNA of the CDR3 is TGTGCCAGCAGTGCTGCGTTCCACTCTGGAAACACCATATATTTT.